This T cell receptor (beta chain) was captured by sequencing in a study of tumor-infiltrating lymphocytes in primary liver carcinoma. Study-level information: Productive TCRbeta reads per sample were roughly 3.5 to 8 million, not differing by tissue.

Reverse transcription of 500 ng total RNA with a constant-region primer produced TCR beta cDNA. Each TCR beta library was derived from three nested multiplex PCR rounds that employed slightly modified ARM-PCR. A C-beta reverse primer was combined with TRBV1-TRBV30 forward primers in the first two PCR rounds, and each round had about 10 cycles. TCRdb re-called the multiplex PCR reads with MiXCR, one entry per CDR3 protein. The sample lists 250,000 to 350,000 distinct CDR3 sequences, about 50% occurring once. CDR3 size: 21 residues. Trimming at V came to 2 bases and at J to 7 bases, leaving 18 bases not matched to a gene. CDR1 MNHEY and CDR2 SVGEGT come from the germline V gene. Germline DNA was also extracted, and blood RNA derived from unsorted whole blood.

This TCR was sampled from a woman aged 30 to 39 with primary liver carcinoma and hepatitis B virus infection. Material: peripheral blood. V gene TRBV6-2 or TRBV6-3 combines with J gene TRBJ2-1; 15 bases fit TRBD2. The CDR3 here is CASSYTPGLAGGLYLLNEQFF. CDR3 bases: TGTGCCAGCAGTTACACCCCCGGACTAGCGGGAGGGCTCTATTTACTTAATGAGCAGTTCTTC.